The 25 T cell receptor beta chains listed next were all sequenced from one sample in a study of T cells after posttransplantation cyclophosphamide listed by TCRdb under 2016. The library was obtained by the immunoSEQ multiplex PCR assay. TCRdb re-hosts the immuneACCESS table, in-frame sequences only. Its copies lack some clones; in the studies checked, an unresolved V gene accounts for under half of them, and the cause for the rest is not known. For this sample, some 40,000 clones appear and none is a singleton. Approximately 2.4% of the sample belongs to the ten largest clones. The material sequenced was PBMCs. These receptors came from a man aged 50 or older in good health, CMV-negative, and a related stem cell transplant donor.

This clone was counted at least ten times. The genes are TRBV9 and TRBJ2-1, with TRBD2 matching 8 bases. The CDR3 loop spans 17 amino acids. Germline trimming cut 0 bases from V and 3 bases from J; bases unmatched to any gene: 8. The germline V gene encodes CDR1 SGDLS and CDR2 YYNGEE. DNA for the CDR3: TGTGCCAGCAGCGTAGCTTTCGGGAGGGCCGACTACAATGAGCAGTTCTTC. Translating it yields CASSVAFGRADYNEQFF.

This clone was found many times. The CDR3 region has the DNA TGCGCCAGCAGCTTTACAGAAATTGGGGAGACCCAGTACTTC. Amino acids: CASSFTEIGETQYF. This chain links TRBV5-1 with TRBJ2-5; D ambiguous. Trimming took 2 bases from V and 5 from J, leaving 13 bases between them. CDR1 SGHRS and CDR2 YFSETQ come from the germline V gene. CDR3 size: 14 residues.

This clone was detected many times. CDR3 nucleotide sequence: TGTGCCAGCAGCTTTATGGGCAGGGACACCGGGGAGCTGTTTTTT. This codes for CASSFMGRDTGELFF. The chain joins TRBV7-9 to TRBJ2-2; D may be TRBD1 (5 bases). The CDR3 covers 15 residues. With 3 bases removed from V and 3 bases from J, the gap between germline ends came to 11 bases. Germline CDR1 is SEHNR and CDR2 is FQNEAQ (reference sequence).

This clone occurred many times. The V call is TRBV2, the J call TRBJ2-6; 9 bases line up with TRBD1. The germline V gene has CDR1 SNHLY and CDR2 FYNNEI. The CDR3 length is 19 residues. Unmatched junction bases numbered 10, after V lost 4 bases and J lost 0 bases. CDR3 in DNA: TGTGCCAGCAGTGTTATATGGACAGGGGCTTTCTCTGGGGCCAACGTCCTGACTTTC. This gives the protein CASSVIWTGAFSGANVLTF.

This clone was detected ten times or more. V and J are TRBV6-4 and TRBJ2-3; TRBD1 matches at 9 bases. Trimming at V came to 2 bases and at J to 3 bases, leaving 0 bases not matched to a gene. CDR1 is MRHNA and CDR2 is SNTAGT in the germline V gene. CDR3 length equals 14 residues. The CDR3 is CASSDGQGTDTQYF. The CDR3 bases are TGTGCCAGCAGTGACGGACAGGGGACAGATACGCAGTATTTT.

There are many counts of this clone. V gene TRBV4-2 combines with J gene TRBJ2-1; a possible D gene is TRBD2 (5 bases). Trimming took off 0 bases at V and 3 bases at J, with 6 bases between the two ends. Germline lookup yields CDR1 LGHNA and CDR2 YNFKEQ. The CDR3 contains 14 residues. In nucleotides, the CDR3 is TGTGCCAGCAGCCAAGAGGCGGGCTACAATGAGCAGTTCTTC. Amino acids: CASSQEAGYNEQFF.

This clone was seen repeatedly, ten times or more. The chain is built from TRBV6-5 and TRBJ1-1; 9 bases are shared with TRBD1. Germline V CDR1 and CDR2: MNHEY, SVGAGI. Germline trimming cut 6 bases from V and 5 bases from J; bases unmatched to any gene: 10. The CDR3 has 15 amino acids. The CDR3 loop is CASRLQGAFVTEAFF. The CDR3, as DNA: TGTGCCAGCAGGCTACAGGGGGCGTTTGTAACTGAAGCTTTCTTT.

This clone was seen ten or more times. The chain links TRBV19 to TRBJ1-4; no definite D call. Germline CDR1 reads LNHDA; CDR2 reads SQIVND (reference sequence). CDR3 length: 14 amino acids. V lost 7 bases and J lost 7, with 16 bases in between. This CDR3 reads CASMKDWSAEKLFF. The CDR3 DNA is TGTGCCAGTATGAAGGACTGGTCGGCTGAAAAACTGTTTTTT.

This clone appeared many times. V usage is TRBV5-1 and J usage is TRBJ2-3; D is possibly TRBD1 (6 bases). V lost 4 bases and J lost 6, with 12 bases in between. The CDR3 loop spans 13 amino acids. CDR1 is SGHRS and CDR2 is YFSETQ in the germline V gene. The CDR3 here is CASSAQGSDTQYF. The CDR3 DNA follows: TGCGCCAGCAGCGCCCAGGGGTCCGATACGCAGTATTTT.

This clone was observed many times. J is TRBJ1-4 and V is TRBV7-9; the match to TRBD1 covers 7 bases. Germline CDR1 is SEHNR and CDR2 is FQNEAQ (reference sequence). The CDR3 spans 15 residues. V lost 1 base, J lost 7 bases, and 6 bases stayed unmatched. The CDR3 spells CASSLVDREGEKLFF. The DNA for the CDR3 is TGTGCCAGCAGCTTAGTTGACAGGGAAGGTGAAAAACTGTTTTTT. The full variable domain, in which reference TRBV7-9 and TRBJ1-4 provide the parts outside the CDR3, is DTGVSQNPRHKITKRGQNVTFRCDPISEHNRLYWYRQTLGQGPEFLTYFQNEAQLEKSRLLSDRFSAERPKGSFSTLEIQRTEQGDSAMYLCASSLVDREGEKLFFGSGTQLSVL.

This clone was detected many times. The rearrangement uses TRBV19 and TRBJ1-1; D remains unclear. V lost 6 bases, J lost 3 bases, and 11 bases lay in between. Germline V gene data show CDR1 as LNHDA and CDR2 as SQIVND (reference sequence). CDR3 length equals 13 residues. The CDR3 coding sequence is TGTGCCAGTAGCCTTTACTTGGACACTGAAGCTTTCTTT. Translated, it gives CASSLYLDTEAFF.

The rearrangement joins TRBV19 to TRBJ2-3; 7 positions agree with TRBD2. The CDR3 runs to 16 residues. Trimming took 2 bases from V and 5 from J; bases not matched to a gene: 10. The germline V gene encodes CDR1 LNHDA and CDR2 SQIVND (reference sequence). The CDR3 DNA reads TGTGCCAGTAGTATAAGTTGGGGAGGGAGTGAAGATACGCAGTATTTT. Its protein product is CASSISWGGSEDTQYF.

The sample holds a few counts of this clone. The V call is TRBV7-2, the J call TRBJ1-2; D remains ambiguous. The V end lost 5 bases, the J end lost 10 bases, and 11 bases lay between the germline ends. Germline assignment: CDR1 SGHTA and CDR2 FQGNSA. This CDR3 has 11 amino acids. As DNA, the CDR3 is TGTGCCAGCAGCCCATCCGGGGACTACACCTTC. Translated, it gives CASSPSGDYTF.

This clone appeared many times. This chain connects TRBV5-1 to TRBJ2-7, with a weak D call TRBD1 (6 bases). Germline loops: CDR1 SGHRS, CDR2 YFSETQ. Deletions cut 3 bases from V and 5 bases from J, with 18 bases between. The CDR3 sequence is 15 residues long. CDR3 residues: CASSSQDRTRDEQYF. As DNA, the CDR3 is TGCGCCAGCAGCTCGCAAGACAGGACGCGGGACGAGCAGTACTTC.

This clone showed up many times. The chain employs TRBV5-1 and TRBJ1-2; 9 bases map to TRBD1. CDR1 and CDR2 (germline): SGHRS, YFSETQ. V dropped 2 bases and J dropped 3; count of bases not matched to a gene: 5. The CDR3 spans 15 residues. The CDR3 coding sequence is TGCGCCAGCAGCTTACAGGGGGCAAACTACTATGGCTACACCTTC. Amino acid sequence: CASSLQGANYYGYTF.

This clone was observed a few times. The J gene is TRBJ1-6, the V gene TRBV6-5, with TRBD1 as a possible D gene (5 bases). V lost 3 bases, J lost 7 bases, and 13 bases lay in between. CDR1 is MNHEY and CDR2 is SVGAGI in the germline V gene. The CDR3 sequence is 15 residues long. The CDR3 nucleotides read TGTGCCAGCAGTTATAGTCAGGGTGGGAATTCACCCCTCCACTTT. It encodes CASSYSQGGNSPLHF.

This clone was recorded at least ten times. The chain combines TRBV6-6 with TRBJ2-5; D call uncertain. Germline V gene data show CDR1 as MNHNY and CDR2 as SVGAGI (reference sequence). The germline V and J ends were trimmed by 4 bases and 2 bases, with 5 bases remaining between them. This CDR3 spans 12 amino acids. The DNA for the CDR3 is TGTGCCAGCAGTTTCGGGCAAGAGACCCAGTACTTC. Encoded protein: CASSFGQETQYF.

This clone was found many times. J is TRBJ1-5 and V is TRBV7-9; 7 bases match TRBD1. The V gene end was trimmed by 5 bases and the J gene end by 2 bases; junction bases not matched to a gene: 12. CDR1 SEHNR and CDR2 FQNEAQ come from the germline V gene (reference sequence). The length of the CDR3 is 17 residues. CDR3 amino acids: CASSTDRVGTGNQPQHF. In DNA, the CDR3 is TGTGCCAGCAGCACCGACAGGGTGGGCACTGGCAATCAGCCCCAGCATTTT.

This clone was observed a few times. The CDR3 nucleotides are TGTGCCAGCTCACCCCGCATTACGACAGGGGCGAACACCGGGGAGCTGTTTTTT. It specifies CASSPRITTGANTGELFF. The rearrangement joins TRBV18 to TRBJ2-2; TRBD1 agrees at 8 bases. The CDR3 has 18 residues. Germline values: CDR1 KGHSH, CDR2 LQKENI. V gave up 3 bases and J gave up 0 bases; unmatched junction bases: 9.

This clone was detected ten times or more. The J gene is TRBJ1-3, the V gene TRBV7-9; the D is unclear. Germline CDR1 is SEHNR and CDR2 is FQNEAQ (reference sequence). The CDR3 is made up of 16 amino acids. Trimming removed 0 bases at V and 0 bases at J, with 9 bases between. The CDR3 nucleotides are TGTGCCAGCAGCTTAGCGGTGAGGATCTCTGGAAACACCATATATTTT. Encoded protein: CASSLAVRISGNTIYF.

The sample holds many counts of this clone. The chain employs TRBV27 and TRBJ1-1; 7 nucleotides align to TRBD1. This CDR3 has 13 amino acids. With V trimmed by 4 bases and J by 5 bases, 4 bases remained unmatched. Germline CDR1 and CDR2: MNHEY and SMNVEV (reference sequence). Here the CDR3 reads CASSSTGWTEAFF. The CDR3 DNA sequence: TGTGCCAGCAGTTCGACAGGGTGGACTGAAGCTTTCTTT.

This clone was counted ten times or more. This sequence joins TRBV30 and TRBJ2-1; 10 nucleotides agree with TRBD2. The V gene end was trimmed by 2 bases and the J gene end by 10 bases; junction bases not matched to a gene: 8. Germline loops: CDR1 GTSNPN, CDR2 SVGIG (reference sequence). This CDR3 spans 14 amino acids. CDR3 region: CAWSRLAGAREQFF. The CDR3 nucleotides read TGTGCCTGGAGTCGGCTAGCGGGAGCTCGGGAGCAGTTCTTC.

This clone was seen ten or more times. V gene TRBV15 combines with J gene TRBJ2-1; weak D call: TRBD2 (7 bases). CDR3 length equals 15 residues. Trimming took 4 bases from V and 10 from J, leaving 20 bases between them. From germline, CDR1 is LNHNV and CDR2 YYDKDF (reference sequence). CDR3 sequence: CATSNRIGGVREQFF. The CDR3 bases are TGTGCCACCAGCAACAGAATAGGGGGGGTTAGGGAGCAGTTCTTC. The variable domain in full, with the rest retrieved from reference TRBV15 and TRBJ2-1, is DAMVIQNPRYQVTQFGKPVTLSCSQTLNHNVMYWYQQKSSQAPKLLFHYYDKDFNNEADTPDNFQSRRPNTSFCFLDIRSPGLGDTAMYLCATSNRIGGVREQFFGPGTRLTVL.

This clone occurred many times. The chain recombines TRBV5-4 with TRBJ1-6; no clear D gene. Germline V CDR1 and CDR2: SGHNT, YYREEE (reference sequence). There are 13 residues in the CDR3. Trimming removed 4 bases from V and 9 bases from J, with 11 bases in between. CDR3 bases: TGTGCCAGCAGCCGGGAGGGCGGTTCACCCCTCCACTTT. This codes for CASSREGGSPLHF.

This clone was detected ten times or more. This rearrangement joins TRBV5-4 to TRBJ2-5, with a tentative D call TRBD2 (6 bases). Germline loops: CDR1 SGHNT, CDR2 YYREEE (reference sequence). The CDR3 has 17 residues. Trimming shortened V by 0 bases and J by 2 bases, and 17 bases separated the two germline ends. This chain's CDR3 is CASSLGGHSGGQETQYF. The CDR3 bases are TGTGCCAGCAGCTTGGGCGGGCACTCTGGGGGGCAAGAGACCCAGTACTTC.